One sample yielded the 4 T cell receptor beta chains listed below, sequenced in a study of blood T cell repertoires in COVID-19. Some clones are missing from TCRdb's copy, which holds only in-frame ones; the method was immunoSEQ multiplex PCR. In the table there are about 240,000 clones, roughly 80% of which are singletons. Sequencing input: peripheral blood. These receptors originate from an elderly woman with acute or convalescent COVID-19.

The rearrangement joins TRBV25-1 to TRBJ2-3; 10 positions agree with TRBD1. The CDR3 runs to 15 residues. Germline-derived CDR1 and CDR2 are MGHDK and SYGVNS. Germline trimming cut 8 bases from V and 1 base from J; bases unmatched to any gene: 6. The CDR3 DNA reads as TGTGCCAGCTCACTGACAGGGGGCCGCACAGATACGCAGTATTTT. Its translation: CASSLTGGRTDTQYF.

CDR3 coding DNA: TGTGCCAGCAGCCCTCGGGTTTCTAACTATGGCTACACCTTC. It yields the protein CASSPRVSNYGYTF. The chain combines TRBV7-8 with TRBJ1-2; D remains ambiguous. Looked up from germline, CDR1 is SGHVS and CDR2 is FQNEAQ. This CDR3 has 14 residues. V lost 5 bases and J lost 0, with 10 bases in between.

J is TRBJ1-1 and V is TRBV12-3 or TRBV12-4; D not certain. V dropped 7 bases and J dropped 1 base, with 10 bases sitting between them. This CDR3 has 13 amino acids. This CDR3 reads CASTPEANTEAFF. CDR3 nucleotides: TGTGCCAGCACCCCCGAGGCGAACACTGAAGCTTTCTTT.

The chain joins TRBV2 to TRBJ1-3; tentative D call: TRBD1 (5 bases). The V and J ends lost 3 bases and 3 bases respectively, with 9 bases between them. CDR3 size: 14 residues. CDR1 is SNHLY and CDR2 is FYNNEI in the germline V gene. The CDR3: CASSEQGFGNTIYF. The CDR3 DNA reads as TGTGCCAGCAGTGAGCAGGGATTTGGAAACACCATATATTTT.